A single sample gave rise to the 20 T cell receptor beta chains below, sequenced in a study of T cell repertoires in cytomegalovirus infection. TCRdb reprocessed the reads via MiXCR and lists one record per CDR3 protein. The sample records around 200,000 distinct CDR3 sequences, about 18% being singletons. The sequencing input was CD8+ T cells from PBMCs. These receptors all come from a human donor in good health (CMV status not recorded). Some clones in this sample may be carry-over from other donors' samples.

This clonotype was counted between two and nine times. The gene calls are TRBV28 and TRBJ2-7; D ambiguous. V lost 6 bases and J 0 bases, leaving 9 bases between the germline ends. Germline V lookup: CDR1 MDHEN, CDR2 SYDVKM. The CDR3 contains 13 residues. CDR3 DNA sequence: TGTGCCAGCAGGACCATAGACTCCTACGAGCAGTACTTC. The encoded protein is CASRTIDSYEQYF.

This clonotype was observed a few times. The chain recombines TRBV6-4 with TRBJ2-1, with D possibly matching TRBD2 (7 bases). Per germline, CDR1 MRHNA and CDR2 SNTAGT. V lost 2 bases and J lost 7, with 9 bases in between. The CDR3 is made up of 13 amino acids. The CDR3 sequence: CASSDGGANEQFF. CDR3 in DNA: TGTGCCAGCAGTGACGGGGGGGCGAATGAGCAGTTCTTC.

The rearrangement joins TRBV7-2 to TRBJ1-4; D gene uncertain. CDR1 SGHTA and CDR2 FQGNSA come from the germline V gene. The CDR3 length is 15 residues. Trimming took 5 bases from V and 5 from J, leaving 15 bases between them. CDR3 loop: CASSTRTFGNEKLFF. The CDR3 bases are TGTGCCAGCAGCACCCGGACGTTCGGGAATGAAAAACTGTTTTTT.

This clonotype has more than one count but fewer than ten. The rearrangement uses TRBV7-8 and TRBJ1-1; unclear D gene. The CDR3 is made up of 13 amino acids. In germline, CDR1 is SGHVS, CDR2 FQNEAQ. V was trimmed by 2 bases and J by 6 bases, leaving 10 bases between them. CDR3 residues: CASSLKGIAEAFF. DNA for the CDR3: TGTGCCAGCAGCTTAAAAGGGATCGCTGAAGCTTTCTTT.

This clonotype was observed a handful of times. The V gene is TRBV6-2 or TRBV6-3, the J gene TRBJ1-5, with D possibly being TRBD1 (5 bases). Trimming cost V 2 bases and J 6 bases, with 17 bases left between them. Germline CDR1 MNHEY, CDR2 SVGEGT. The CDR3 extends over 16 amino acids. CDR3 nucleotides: TGTGCCAGCAGTTACGGGACCCGAGGGCTCGGTCAGCCCCAGCATTTT. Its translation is CASSYGTRGLGQPQHF.

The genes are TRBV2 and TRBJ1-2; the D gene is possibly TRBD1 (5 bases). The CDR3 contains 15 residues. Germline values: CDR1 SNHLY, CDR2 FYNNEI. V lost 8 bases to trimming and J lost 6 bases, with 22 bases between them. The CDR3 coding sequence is TGTGCCAGCCCAGGAGGAGACATAGGGGAGCATGGCTACACCTTC. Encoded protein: CASPGGDIGEHGYTF.

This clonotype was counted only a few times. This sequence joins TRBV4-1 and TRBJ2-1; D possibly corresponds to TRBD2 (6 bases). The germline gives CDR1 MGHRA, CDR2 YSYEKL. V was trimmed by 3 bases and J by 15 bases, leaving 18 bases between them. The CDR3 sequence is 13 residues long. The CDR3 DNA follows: TGCGCCAGCAGCCAGAAAATAGGGACTCAACCGTTCTTC. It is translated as CASSQKIGTQPFF.

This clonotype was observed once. This chain's CDR3 is CASTPLEGGATEAFF. The DNA for the CDR3 is TGTGCCAGCACCCCATTGGAGGGGGGGGCCACTGAAGCTTTCTTT. This chain connects TRBV12-3 or TRBV12-4 to TRBJ1-1, with a weak D call TRBD1 (6 bases). This CDR3 comprises 15 residues. Deletions cut 7 bases from V and 4 bases from J, with 19 bases between.

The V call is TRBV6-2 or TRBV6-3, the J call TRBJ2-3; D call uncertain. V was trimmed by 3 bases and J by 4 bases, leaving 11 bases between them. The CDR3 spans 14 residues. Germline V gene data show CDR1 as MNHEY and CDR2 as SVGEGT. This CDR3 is CASSYIQTADTQYF. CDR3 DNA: TGTGCCAGCAGTTATATTCAGACCGCAGATACGCAGTATTTT.

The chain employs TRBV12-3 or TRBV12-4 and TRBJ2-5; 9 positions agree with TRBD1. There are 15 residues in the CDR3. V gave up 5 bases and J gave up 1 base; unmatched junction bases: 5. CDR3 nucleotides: TGTGCCAGCAGTGCACAGGGGGCTGGCCAAGAGACCCAGTACTTC. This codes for CASSAQGAGQETQYF.

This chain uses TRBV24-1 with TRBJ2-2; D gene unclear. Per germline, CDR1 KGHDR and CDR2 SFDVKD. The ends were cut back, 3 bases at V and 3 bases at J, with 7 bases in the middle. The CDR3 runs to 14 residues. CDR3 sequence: CATSDRVYTGELFF. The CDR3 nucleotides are TGTGCCACCAGTGATCGAGTCTACACCGGGGAGCTGTTTTTT.

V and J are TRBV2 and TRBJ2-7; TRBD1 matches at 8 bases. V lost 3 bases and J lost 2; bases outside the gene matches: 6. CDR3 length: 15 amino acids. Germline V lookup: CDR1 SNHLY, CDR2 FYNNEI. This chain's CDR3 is CASSDIDRGAYEQYF. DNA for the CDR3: TGTGCCAGCAGTGATATTGACAGGGGAGCCTACGAGCAGTACTTC. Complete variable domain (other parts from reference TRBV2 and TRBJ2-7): EPEVTQTPSHQVTQMGQEVILRCVPISNHLYFYWYRQILGQKVEFLVSFYNNEISEKSEIFDDQFSVERPDGSNFTLKIRSTKLEDSAMYFCASSDIDRGAYEQYFGPGTRLTVT.

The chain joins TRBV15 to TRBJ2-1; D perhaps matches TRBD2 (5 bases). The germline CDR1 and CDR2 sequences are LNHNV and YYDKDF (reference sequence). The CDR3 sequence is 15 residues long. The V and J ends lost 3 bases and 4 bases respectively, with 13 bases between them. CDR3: CATSSSRRSYNEQFF. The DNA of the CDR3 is TGTGCCACCAGCAGTTCGCGGAGGTCGTACAATGAGCAGTTCTTC.

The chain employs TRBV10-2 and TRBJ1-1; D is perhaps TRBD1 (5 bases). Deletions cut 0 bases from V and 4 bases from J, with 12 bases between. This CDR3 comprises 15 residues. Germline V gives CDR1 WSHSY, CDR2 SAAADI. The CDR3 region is CASSESGGFGTEAFF. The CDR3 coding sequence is TGCGCCAGCAGTGAGTCTGGGGGGTTTGGCACTGAAGCTTTCTTT.

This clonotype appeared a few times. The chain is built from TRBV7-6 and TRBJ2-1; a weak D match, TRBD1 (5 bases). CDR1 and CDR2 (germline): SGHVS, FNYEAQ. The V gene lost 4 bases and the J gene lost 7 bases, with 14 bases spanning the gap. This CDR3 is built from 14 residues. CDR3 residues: CASSSWQGRNEQFF. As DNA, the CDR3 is TGTGCCAGCAGCTCATGGCAGGGTCGGAATGAGCAGTTCTTC.

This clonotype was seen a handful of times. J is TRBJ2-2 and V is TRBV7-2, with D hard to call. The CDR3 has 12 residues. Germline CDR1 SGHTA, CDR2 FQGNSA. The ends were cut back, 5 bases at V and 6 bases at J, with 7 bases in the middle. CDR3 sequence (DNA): TGTGCCAGCAGCCCCCTGGCCGGGGAGCTGTTTTTT. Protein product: CASSPLAGELFF.

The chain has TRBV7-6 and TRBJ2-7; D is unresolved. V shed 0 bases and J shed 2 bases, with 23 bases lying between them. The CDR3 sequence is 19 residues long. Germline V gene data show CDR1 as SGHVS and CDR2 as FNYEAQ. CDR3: CASSLAGNDASGPTYEQYF. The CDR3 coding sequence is TGTGCCAGCAGCTTAGCGGGGAATGATGCTTCCGGACCTACCTACGAGCAGTACTTC.

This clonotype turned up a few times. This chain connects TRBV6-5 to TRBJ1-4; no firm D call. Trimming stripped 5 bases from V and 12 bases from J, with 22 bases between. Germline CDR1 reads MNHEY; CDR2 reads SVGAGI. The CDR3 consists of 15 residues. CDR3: CASSNRETSPGELFF. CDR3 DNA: TGTGCCAGCAGTAACCGGGAGACATCACCGGGTGAACTGTTTTTT.

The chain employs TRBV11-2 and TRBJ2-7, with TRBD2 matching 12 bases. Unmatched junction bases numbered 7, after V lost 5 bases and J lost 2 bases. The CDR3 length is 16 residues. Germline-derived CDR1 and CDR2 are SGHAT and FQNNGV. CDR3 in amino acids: CASSPWTSGDTYEQYF. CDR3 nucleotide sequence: TGTGCCAGCAGCCCGTGGACTAGCGGGGATACCTACGAGCAGTACTTC.

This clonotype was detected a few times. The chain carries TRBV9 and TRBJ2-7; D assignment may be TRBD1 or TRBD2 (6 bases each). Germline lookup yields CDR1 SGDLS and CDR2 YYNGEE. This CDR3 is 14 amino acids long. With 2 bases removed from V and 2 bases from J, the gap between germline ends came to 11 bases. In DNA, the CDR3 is TGTGCCAGCAGCGTGGGGGGCCCAACCTACGAGCAGTACTTC. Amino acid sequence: CASSVGGPTYEQYF.